The 16 T cell receptor beta chains in this list originate from one sample, sequenced in a study of blood T cell repertoires in COVID-19 (dated by TCRdb to the early 2020s). Library generation was performed with the immunoSEQ multiplex PCR assay. Imported from immuneACCESS, the table was reduced by TCRdb to in-frame sequences with V and J called. These copies leave out some clones; in studies compared against another copy, an unresolved V gene accounts for under half, and the cause of the remainder is not known. The sample contains 220,000 or so clones, roughly four fifths of them found a single time. The top ten constitute approximately 1.9% of the sample. The sample comprised peripheral blood. The receptors derive from an elderly woman with acute or convalescent COVID-19.

The chain couples TRBV5-1 to TRBJ1-5; TRBD1 matches at 7 bases. V gave up 2 bases and J gave up 1 base; unmatched junction bases: 12. The CDR3 has 18 amino acids. Germline V gene sequence: CDR1 SGHRS, CDR2 YFSETQ. The chain's CDR3 is CASSFIRGRRLSNQPQHF. The CDR3, as DNA: TGCGCCAGCAGCTTTATCAGGGGGAGACGATTAAGCAATCAGCCCCAGCATTTT.

The CDR3 spells CASSLAIRTGGRNTEAFF. As DNA, the CDR3 is TGTGCCAGCAGCTTAGCCATACGGACAGGGGGCAGGAACACTGAAGCTTTCTTT. The chain carries TRBV11-2 and TRBJ1-1, with 11 bases fitting TRBD1. Germline assignment: CDR1 SGHAT and CDR2 FQNNGV. V lost 1 base and J lost 1; bases outside the gene matches: 8. This CDR3 comprises 18 residues.

The V and J genes are TRBV19 and TRBJ2-1, with no clear D. This CDR3 contains 15 residues. Trimming stripped 0 bases from V and 0 bases from J, with 6 bases between. Per germline, CDR1 LNHDA and CDR2 SQIVND (reference sequence). The CDR3: CASSIDRSSYNEQFF. The DNA for the CDR3 is TGTGCCAGTAGTATAGACAGGTCCTCCTACAATGAGCAGTTCTTC.

In the case of this clone: One junction end does not reproduce the germline sequence, and a read error may be involved. The chain joins TRBV20-1 to TRBJ1-2; D is uncertain. Germline lookup yields CDR1 DFQATT and CDR2 SNEGSKA (reference sequence). This CDR3 region has 10 residues. The CDR3 is CSASELGANF. CDR3 DNA sequence: TGCAGTGCCAGTGAACTGGGAGCAAACTTC.

The gene calls are TRBV6-1 and TRBJ2-1, with 8 bases identical to TRBD2. CDR3 size: 16 residues. V dropped 2 bases and J dropped 4; count of bases not matched to a gene: 7. The germline V gene encodes CDR1 MNHNS and CDR2 SASEGT. The DNA for the CDR3 is TGTGCCAGCAGTGAATACGGGACTAGGATTTACAATGAGCAGTTCTTC. Its protein is CASSEYGTRIYNEQFF.

This clone showed up just once. J is TRBJ2-7 and V is TRBV7-2; TRBD1 agrees at 7 bases. CDR3 length: 13 amino acids. Germline V gene sequence: CDR1 SGHTA, CDR2 FQGNSA. V dropped 6 bases and J dropped 6; count of bases not matched to a gene: 8. The CDR3 here is CASRPTGVSEQYF. The CDR3 region has the DNA TGTGCCAGCAGACCAACAGGGGTTAGCGAGCAGTACTTC.

This chain links TRBV7-3 with TRBJ2-1; 11 bases agree with TRBD1. CDR1 is SGHTA and CDR2 is FQGTGA in the germline V gene. CDR3 length equals 16 residues. J gave up 4 bases and V 2 bases, and 4 bases lay outside the gene matches. The CDR3 reads CASSLVGTGGYNEQFF. CDR3 sequence (DNA): TGTGCCAGCAGCTTAGTCGGGACAGGGGGTTACAATGAGCAGTTCTTC.

V is TRBV6-5 and J is TRBJ1-5; D gene ambiguous. V was trimmed by 6 bases and J by 0 bases, leaving 12 bases between them. This CDR3 is built from 15 residues. Germline CDR1 reads MNHEY; CDR2 reads SVGAGI. The CDR3 region has the DNA TGTGCCAGCAGACCTCAGCGTCATAGCAATCAGCCCCAGCATTTT. Translated: CASRPQRHSNQPQHF.

The CDR3 DNA is TGTGCCAGTAGTGATAGAGGCCCCTATGGCTACACCTTC. Residues: CASSDRGPYGYTF. The chain recombines TRBV19 with TRBJ1-2; D not certain. The germline gives CDR1 LNHDA, CDR2 SQIVND (reference sequence). This CDR3 comprises 13 residues. V was pared by 5 bases and J by 4 bases, with 11 bases between.

This clone was seen a handful of times. This chain links TRBV6-5 with TRBJ1-1; 7 bases map to TRBD1. Germline-derived CDR1 and CDR2 are MNHEY and SVGAGI. CDR3 length: 15 amino acids. The J segment lost 0 bases and the V segment lost 0 bases, leaving 1 base of the junction unmatched. CDR3: CASSYSGTVNTEAFF. The CDR3 DNA sequence: TGTGCCAGCAGTTACTCCGGGACAGTGAACACTGAAGCTTTCTTT.

The chain recombines TRBV6-2 or TRBV6-3 with TRBJ2-3; D possibly corresponds to TRBD2 (5 bases). Trimming pared 2 bases from V and 3 bases from J, leaving 12 bases between. This CDR3 has 15 residues. Germline V gene data show CDR1 as MNHEY and CDR2 as SVGEGT. In nucleotides, the CDR3 is TGTGCCAGCAGTTACCTAGCCGGAGTGACAGATACGCAGTATTTT. Its protein is CASSYLAGVTDTQYF.

The V and J genes are TRBV9 and TRBJ2-3, with a possible D match to TRBD2 (6 bases). Trimming removed 0 bases at V and 5 bases at J, with 19 bases between. The germline V gene has CDR1 SGDLS and CDR2 YYNGEE. The CDR3 loop spans 17 amino acids. This CDR3 is CASSVGGGKGGIDTQYF. CDR3 DNA sequence: TGTGCCAGCAGCGTAGGCGGCGGGAAAGGCGGAATAGATACGCAGTATTTT.

The CDR3 protein is CASSPWLGGQVSSPLHF. CDR3 DNA sequence: TGTGCCAGCAGCCCGTGGTTAGGGGGACAGGTATCCTCACCCCTCCACTTT. The V call is TRBV7-8, the J call TRBJ1-6; 8 nucleotides match TRBD1. Losses at the gene ends were 5 bases for V and 10 bases for J; bases not matched to a gene: 16. CDR1 and CDR2 (germline): SGHVS, FQNEAQ. This CDR3 is 17 amino acids long.

V gene TRBV9 combines with J gene TRBJ2-3, with TRBD2 as a possible D gene (6 bases). In germline, CDR1 is SGDLS, CDR2 YYNGEE. The CDR3 has 20 residues. Trimming stripped 7 bases from V and 3 bases from J, with 33 bases between. The CDR3 bases are TGTGCCAGCGCCCTTCCCGGCAATCCGGCGGGAAGGGCCCGGACAGATACGCAGTATTTT. Protein product: CASALPGNPAGRARTDTQYF. Supplemented by reference TRBV9 and TRBJ2-3, the full variable domain reads DSGVTQTPKHLITATGQRVTLRCSPRSGDLSVYWYQQSLDQGLQFLIQYYNGEERAKGNILERFSAQQFPDLHSELNLSSLELGDSALYFCASALPGNPAGRARTDTQYFGPGTRLTVL.

The rearrangement uses TRBV6-2 or TRBV6-3 and TRBJ1-6, with TRBD1 identical over 7 bases. Germline assignment: CDR1 MNHEY and CDR2 SVGEGT. The CDR3 extends over 17 amino acids. V lost 4 bases and J lost 4; bases outside the gene matches: 10. CDR3 sequence reads: CASSSSSTGQYNSPLHF. The DNA of the CDR3 is TGTGCCAGCAGTTCCTCTTCGACAGGGCAGTATAATTCACCCCTCCACTTT.

This chain links TRBV2 with TRBJ1-4; D is possibly TRBD1 (6 bases). The CDR3 contains 15 residues. From germline, CDR1 is SNHLY and CDR2 FYNNEI. V lost 7 bases, J lost 1 base, and 13 bases lay in between. In nucleotides, the CDR3 is TGTGCCAGCACCCTCCTACAGGGAACTAATGAAAAACTGTTTTTT. Amino acids: CASTLLQGTNEKLFF.